This passage covers 32 T cell receptor beta chains from one sample sequenced in a study of T cells in Graves' hyperthyroidism and ophthalmopathy. Using RNA transcripts as the source, TCR beta CDR3 regions were amplified. With the HTBI primer set, the TCR CDR3 went through a first round of RT-PCR. TCRdb passed the multiplex PCR reads through MiXCR, listing each CDR3 protein once. The data hold about 690,000 distinct CDR3 sequences, with roughly 17% observed a single time. The sample comprised blood. The receptor set was obtained from a man aged 45-65 years with Graves' hyperthyroidism.

This clonotype was recorded a few times. The V and J genes are TRBV4-1 and TRBJ1-4, with D maybe TRBD1 (5 bases). The CDR3 sequence is 15 residues long. V shed 4 bases and J shed 5 bases, with 14 bases lying between them. CDR1 and CDR2 from the germline V gene are MGHRA and YSYEKL. CDR3 sequence: CASSPEGRRNEKLFF. DNA of the CDR3: TGCGCCAGCAGCCCCGAGGGACGAAGGAATGAAAAACTGTTTTTT.

This clonotype was observed many times. V is TRBV13 and J is TRBJ2-1; D ambiguous. CDR1 and CDR2 (germline): PRHDT, FYEKMQ (reference sequence). Trimming took 5 bases from V and 0 from J, leaving 14 bases between them. There are 16 residues in the CDR3. The CDR3 DNA follows: TGTGCCAGCAGCGAACGGACGGTCAACTCCTACAATGAGCAGTTCTTC. This sequence encodes CASSERTVNSYNEQFF. Complete variable domain (other parts from reference TRBV13 and TRBJ2-1): AAGVIQSPRHLIKEKRETATLKCYPIPRHDTVYWYQQGPGQDPQFLISFYEKMQSDKGSIPDRFSAQQFSDYHSELNMSSLELGDSALYFCASSERTVNSYNEQFFGPGTRLTVL.

The chain uses TRBV20-1 and TRBJ2-7; D gene uncertain. V was cut by 2 bases and J by 6 bases, with 8 bases left in between. In germline, CDR1 is DFQATT, CDR2 SNEGSKA (reference sequence). The CDR3 is 11 amino acids. The CDR3: CSARSQAEQYF. The DNA for the CDR3 is TGCAGTGCTAGATCGCAGGCCGAGCAGTACTTC.

On this clonotype itself: This clone may be a read error of a much larger clone one base away. The rearrangement links TRBV14 to TRBJ2-1; D unresolved. The CDR3 is 14 residues long. V lost 0 bases and J 7 bases, leaving 10 bases between the germline ends. Germline V gene sequence: CDR1 SGHDN, CDR2 FVKESK. The DNA of the CDR3 is TGTGCCAGCAGCCAAGAACGGAGTAGAAATGAGCAGTTCTTC. Its translation is CASSQERSRNEQFF.

The rearrangement joins TRBV28 to TRBJ1-2; D remains ambiguous. CDR1 and CDR2 (germline): MDHEN, SYDVKM. The CDR3 is 13 residues long. Between the trimmed V and J ends, which lost 6 bases and 7 bases, there was a span of 15 bases. CDR3 bases: TGTGCCAGCAGCTTCTGGCTAAAGGGTGGCTACACCTTC. Translated: CASSFWLKGGYTF.

The rearrangement joins TRBV11-2 to TRBJ2-2; 7 positions match TRBD1. Per germline, CDR1 SGHAT and CDR2 FQNNGV. The V segment lost 5 bases and the J segment 3 bases; nucleotides outside the gene matches: 9. The CDR3 is made up of 16 amino acids. CDR3 nucleotides: TGTGCCAGCAGCCCCCTCGGCAGGGGGTACACCGGGGAGCTGTTTTTT. Amino acids: CASSPLGRGYTGELFF.

The J gene is TRBJ2-5, the V gene TRBV28; D unclear. The germline gives CDR1 MDHEN, CDR2 SYDVKM. The germline V and J ends were trimmed by 1 base and 4 bases, with 7 bases remaining between them. The CDR3 runs to 13 residues. CDR3 amino acids: CASSLSVTETQYF. The CDR3 nucleotides are TGTGCCAGCAGTTTATCAGTAACAGAGACCCAGTACTTC. Drawing the rest from reference TRBV28 and TRBJ2-5, the complete variable domain is DVKVTQSSRYLVKRTGEKVFLECVQDMDHENMFWYRQDPGLGLRLIYFSYDVKMKEKGDIPEGYSVSREKKERFSLILESASTNQTSMYLCASSLSVTETQYFGPGTRLLVL.

This clonotype was counted between two and nine times. The rearrangement uses TRBV6-2 or TRBV6-3 and TRBJ2-1; 13 bases agree with TRBD2. Germline V lookup: CDR1 MNHEY, CDR2 SVGEGT. The CDR3 runs 15 residues. The J segment lost 9 bases and the V segment lost 5 bases, leaving 7 bases of the junction unmatched. The CDR3 DNA is TGTGCCAGCAGTCCCGGGACTAGCGGGGTTGGTGAGCAGTTCTTC. It translates to CASSPGTSGVGEQFF.

This clonotype was seen ten or more times. The chain recombines TRBV12-5 with TRBJ1-2, with D possibly TRBD1 on 5 matching bases. Trimming removed 0 bases at V and 0 bases at J, with 17 bases between. CDR1 and CDR2 from the germline V gene are LGHNT and FRNRAP. The CDR3 spans 18 residues. CDR3 sequence: CASGLVGRGTLANYGYTF. DNA of the CDR3: TGTGCTAGTGGTTTGGTAGGACGGGGCACCTTAGCTAACTATGGCTACACCTTC.

The rearrangement uses TRBV28 and TRBJ1-4, with a weak D call TRBD1 (5 bases). This CDR3 spans 14 amino acids. The germline gives CDR1 MDHEN, CDR2 SYDVKM. Trimming left V 3 bases short and J 8 bases short, with 13 bases between. CDR3 in amino acids: CASSFPGYREKLFF. The CDR3 DNA reads as TGTGCCAGCAGTTTTCCCGGGTACAGGGAAAAACTGTTTTTT.

This clonotype appeared many times. CDR3 nucleotides: TGTGCCAGCTTTACGCGGGACCCCCGAAGTGTATATCAGCCCCAGCATTTT. It yields the protein CASFTRDPRSVYQPQHF. The chain carries TRBV2 and TRBJ1-5; D possibly corresponds to TRBD1 (5 bases). The CDR3 contains 17 residues. Trimming left V 8 bases short and J 5 bases short, with 25 bases between. The germline CDR1 and CDR2 sequences are SNHLY and FYNNEI.

This clonotype appeared many times. The chain recombines TRBV27 with TRBJ1-2, with a possible D match to TRBD1 (5 bases). V shed 8 bases and J shed 4 bases, with 11 bases lying between them. This CDR3 has 12 amino acids. Germline CDR1 is MNHEY and CDR2 is SMNVEV (reference sequence). CDR3 residues: CASFDSSYGYTF. CDR3 coding DNA: TGTGCCAGCTTCGACAGCTCCTATGGCTACACCTTC.

This clonotype was observed at least ten times. In DNA form, the CDR3 reads TGTGCCAGCAGTGAGCGGAGGGGGCAGGCTGAAAAACTGTTTTTT. This translates into CASSERRGQAEKLFF. The gene calls are TRBV2 and TRBJ1-4; 7 nucleotides align to TRBD1. The germline CDR1 and CDR2 sequences are SNHLY and FYNNEI. Unmatched junction bases numbered 8, after V lost 3 bases and J lost 7 bases. This CDR3 is built from 15 residues.

This clonotype showed up just a few times. The rearrangement links TRBV7-3 to TRBJ2-7; D is perhaps TRBD2 (6 bases). CDR1 SGHTA and CDR2 FQGTGA come from the germline V gene. The V gene lost 5 bases and the J gene lost 5 bases, with 25 bases spanning the gap. The CDR3 totals 17 residues. The CDR3 nucleotides are TGTGCCAGCAGCAACCGGGACTCCGGGCGGGTTTGGAACGAGCAGTACTTC. It encodes CASSNRDSGRVWNEQYF.

This clonotype appeared many times. This rearrangement joins TRBV12-3 or TRBV12-4 to TRBJ2-3, with D possibly TRBD2 on 6 matching bases. The CDR3 loop spans 14 amino acids. The germline V and J ends were trimmed by 8 bases and 2 bases, with 14 bases remaining between them. In DNA, the CDR3 is TGTGCCAGCCGTAGCGGAGCGGACACAGATACGCAGTATTTT. Encoded protein: CASRSGADTDTQYF.

Ten or more counts support this clonotype. This chain connects TRBV12-3 or TRBV12-4 to TRBJ2-5, with a weak D call TRBD2 (6 bases). V was clipped by 5 bases and J by 3 bases, with 13 bases between them. The CDR3 loop spans 14 amino acids. The CDR3 nucleotides read TGTGCCAGCAGTCCGGGAGTACGAAAAGAGACCCAGTACTTC. Its protein is CASSPGVRKETQYF.

This clonotype occurred a few times. At one boundary the junction diverges from the germline segment, which might be a read error. Here the CDR3 DNA reads TGTGCCAGCAGCCCGACCGGGACTTCATTCTCCTACAAGCAGTACTTC. This codes for CASSPTGTSFSYKQYF. V usage is TRBV7-2 and J usage is TRBJ2-7; TRBD2 might be the D (6 bases). The CDR3 contains 16 residues. CDR1 and CDR2 from the germline V gene are SGHTA and FQGNSA.

In its sample, this clonotype was seen many times. This chain connects TRBV6-1 to TRBJ2-6; a weak D match, TRBD1 (5 bases). Trimming left V 6 bases short and J 1 base short, with 7 bases between. The CDR3 is 14 amino acids. Germline V gene lookup returns CDR1 MNHNS and CDR2 SASEGT. CDR3 bases: TGTGCCAGCAGCGCAGGGTCTGGGGCCAACGTCCTGACTTTC. This translates into CASSAGSGANVLTF.

J is TRBJ2-2 and V is TRBV7-2, with D maybe TRBD1 (6 bases). The V gene's germline CDR1 is SGHTA and CDR2 FQGNSA. CDR3 size: 13 residues. V gave up 5 bases and J gave up 6 bases, with 10 bases separating them. The CDR3 DNA reads TGTGCCAGCAGCCTCTGGACAGCCGGGGAGCTGTTTTTT. Its protein is CASSLWTAGELFF.

This chain connects TRBV15 to TRBJ2-1; D is perhaps TRBD2 (7 bases). Per the germline V gene, CDR1 is LNHNV and CDR2 is YYDKDF (reference sequence). The CDR3 has 17 residues. Trimming removed 0 bases from V and 8 bases from J, with 20 bases in between. The CDR3 loop is CATSRDRAGAGGHEQFF. CDR3 nucleotides: TGTGCCACCAGCAGAGATAGGGCAGGGGCCGGGGGGCATGAGCAGTTCTTC.

About this clonotype itself: Germline and junction disagree at one end, which may indicate a read error. The chain links TRBV4-2 to TRBJ2-1; D is possibly TRBD2 (6 bases). Germline V lookup: CDR1 LGHNA, CDR2 YNFKEQ. This CDR3 is built from 19 residues. The CDR3 region is CASSAKPPSSDNSYNEKFF. The CDR3 DNA reads as TGTGCCAGCAGCGCAAAACCACCTTCTAGCGACAACTCCTACAATGAGAAGTTCTTC.

This clonotype occurred many times. This chain uses TRBV11-2 with TRBJ2-1; the match to TRBD2 covers 9 bases. Trimming at V came to 5 bases and at J to 2 bases, leaving 1 base not matched to a gene. The CDR3 is made up of 14 amino acids. From germline, CDR1 is SGHAT and CDR2 FQNNGV. The CDR3 protein is CASSASGAYNEQFF. As DNA, the CDR3 is TGTGCCAGCAGCGCTAGCGGGGCCTACAATGAGCAGTTCTTC.

The rearrangement links TRBV20-1 to TRBJ2-7; 10 bases fit TRBD2. Germline V gene lookup returns CDR1 DFQATT and CDR2 SNEGSKA (reference sequence). With V trimmed by 4 bases and J by 3 bases, 3 bases remained unmatched. The CDR3 extends over 13 amino acids. CDR3 residues: CSAKIAGGYEQYF. As DNA, the CDR3 is TGCAGTGCTAAGATAGCGGGAGGCTACGAGCAGTACTTC.

Concerning this clonotype: A read error is possible here, since a much larger clone lies one base away. V and J are TRBV5-1 and TRBJ2-3, with 9 bases lining up with TRBD2. This CDR3 spans 18 amino acids. The germline CDR1 and CDR2 sequences are SGHRS and YFSETQ. The CDR3 spells CANSLSWTSAGNTDTQYF. DNA of the CDR3: TGCGCCAACAGCTTGTCTTGGACTAGCGCGGGAAATACAGATACGCAGTATTTT.

This clonotype was observed many times. The genes are TRBV9 and TRBJ2-3; 9 bases fit TRBD2. CDR1 and CDR2 (germline): SGDLS, YYNGEE. CDR3 length equals 16 residues. V was clipped by 3 bases and J by 0 bases; unmatched bases: 5. This CDR3 is CASSDGLASSTDTQYF. The CDR3, as DNA: TGTGCCAGCAGCGACGGACTAGCGTCGAGCACAGATACGCAGTATTTT.

This clonotype was seen repeatedly, ten times or more. This chain uses TRBV7-8 with TRBJ2-7; D is uncertain. This CDR3 has 15 amino acids. Germline CDR1 is SGHVS and CDR2 is FQNEAQ. V was pared by 0 bases and J by 1 base, with 10 bases between. The CDR3 region is CASSLAWAESYEQYF. In DNA, the CDR3 is TGTGCCAGCAGCTTAGCGTGGGCGGAATCCTACGAGCAGTACTTC.

The chain carries TRBV7-3 and TRBJ2-3, with D tentatively TRBD2 (5 bases). The CDR3 has 13 amino acids. V lost 4 bases and J lost 6, with 11 bases in between. Germline CDR1 and CDR2: SGHTA and FQGTGA. CDR3 sequence reads: CASSSSGEDTQYF. The CDR3 DNA is TGTGCCAGCAGCTCCTCCGGGGAGGATACGCAGTATTTT.

This clonotype occurred many times. This rearrangement joins TRBV2 to TRBJ2-2; 9 bases are shared with TRBD1. The CDR3 extends over 14 amino acids. V was pared by 8 bases and J by 5 bases, with 6 bases of the junction left unmatched. CDR1 is SNHLY and CDR2 is FYNNEI in the germline V gene. CDR3 residues: CASGGTGMTGELFF. The DNA for the CDR3 is TGTGCCAGCGGGGGGACAGGGATGACCGGGGAGCTGTTTTTT.

This clonotype has just a few counts. The junction and the germline gene differ at one end; a read error may be behind it. This CDR3 reads CASTLAGGVAGELFF. Here the CDR3 DNA reads TGTGCCAGCACTTTAGCGGGAGGGGTCGCCGGGGAGCTGTTTTTT. The J gene is TRBJ2-2, the V gene TRBV28; 11 nucleotides align to TRBD2. This CDR3 has 15 amino acids. Per germline, CDR1 MDHEN and CDR2 SYDVKM.

This clonotype was counted ten times or more. V and J are TRBV20-1 and TRBJ2-1; 9 nucleotides agree with TRBD2. V was pared by 4 bases and J by 7 bases, with 20 bases of the junction left unmatched. There are 18 residues in the CDR3. CDR1 is DFQATT, CDR2 SNEGSKA, per germline (reference sequence). DNA of the CDR3: TGCAGTGCTACAGGGCCACCCCCAATAGCGGGAGTTGGGAATGAGCAGTTCTTC. The encoded protein is CSATGPPPIAGVGNEQFF.

There are many counts of this clonotype. This chain uses TRBV28 with TRBJ2-7; 11 positions match TRBD2. Losses at the gene ends were 6 bases for V and 0 bases for J; bases not matched to a gene: 4. Germline CDR1 reads MDHEN; CDR2 reads SYDVKM. The CDR3 consists of 15 residues. For the CDR3, the DNA is TGTGCCAGCAGACCTACTAGCGGGAGCTCCTACGAGCAGTACTTC. Translating gives CASRPTSGSSYEQYF. Variable domain in full (rest from reference TRBV28 and TRBJ2-7): DVKVTQSSRYLVKRTGEKVFLECVQDMDHENMFWYRQDPGLGLRLIYFSYDVKMKEKGDIPEGYSVSREKKERFSLILESASTNQTSMYLCASRPTSGSSYEQYFGPGTRLTVT.

This clonotype was counted a few times. This chain uses TRBV20-1 with TRBJ1-1, with D perhaps TRBD1 (5 bases). V lost 0 bases and J 3 bases, leaving 11 bases between the germline ends. Germline assignment: CDR1 DFQATT and CDR2 SNEGSKA (reference sequence). CDR3 length: 14 residues. This CDR3 reads CSARDSMTDTEAFF. The CDR3 DNA reads TGCAGTGCTAGAGATTCCATGACAGACACTGAAGCTTTCTTT.